These 10 T cell receptor beta chains share one sample of origin, sequenced in a study of control samples from healthy donors and cancer patients. Here immunoSEQ multiplex PCR was the method, and the copy in TCRdb shows in-frame clones only, minus some. Counted here are 200,000 to 250,000 clones, around 94% occurring once; the ten biggest clones make up less than 1.6%. Sequenced material: blood. These receptors came from a man aged 45-65 years in good health.

This clone occurred once. The chain combines TRBV30 with TRBJ2-3; D uncertain. Trimming took off 2 bases at V and 4 bases at J, with 10 bases between the two ends. The CDR3 is made up of 13 amino acids. The germline V gene has CDR1 GTSNPN and CDR2 SVGIG (reference sequence). DNA for the CDR3: TGTGCCTGGAGTTTAGGACCACCAGATACGCAGTATTTT. This translates into CAWSLGPPDTQYF.

V and J are TRBV12-3 or TRBV12-4 and TRBJ1-1; D is undetermined. The CDR3 spans 11 residues. V was clipped by 5 bases and J by 8 bases, with 9 bases between them. CDR3 bases: TGTGCCAGCAGTGTCCAGGTGGAAGCTTTCTTT. As protein: CASSVQVEAFF.

J is TRBJ2-5 and V is TRBV9, with TRBD2 as a possible D gene (6 bases). Trimming took 0 bases from V and 3 from J, leaving 12 bases between them. This CDR3 has 15 residues. The germline CDR1 and CDR2 sequences are SGDLS and YYNGEE. The CDR3 here is CASSVEGSGEETQYF. The CDR3 DNA is TGTGCCAGCAGCGTAGAAGGTTCGGGGGAAGAGACCCAGTACTTC.

V gene TRBV5-6 combines with J gene TRBJ2-7; tentatively, D is TRBD2 (5 bases). Trimming left V 2 bases short and J 2 bases short, with 11 bases between. CDR1 SGHDT and CDR2 YYEEEE come from the germline V gene. The CDR3 totals 14 residues. The CDR3 reads CASSFKATTYEQYF. The CDR3 DNA sequence: TGTGCCAGCAGCTTTAAAGCGACTACCTACGAGCAGTACTTC.

The chain couples TRBV6-2 or TRBV6-3 to TRBJ1-2; D perhaps matches TRBD1 (5 bases). The CDR3 sequence is 13 residues long. The V end lost 3 bases, the J end lost 7 bases, and 12 bases lay between the germline ends. From germline, CDR1 is MNHEY and CDR2 SVGEGT. CDR3 sequence (DNA): TGTGCCAGCAGTTATAACCGGGGCTCTGGCTACACCTTC. Residues: CASSYNRGSGYTF.

The rearrangement joins TRBV5-1 to TRBJ2-2, with a possible D match to TRBD2 (6 bases). V lost 2 bases and J 4 bases, leaving 12 bases between the germline ends. Germline V lookup: CDR1 SGHRS, CDR2 YFSETQ. The CDR3 has 15 residues. CDR3 coding DNA: TGCGCCAGCAGCTTTCTTGGGGGGAGCACCGGGGAGCTGTTTTTT. Translated, it gives CASSFLGGSTGELFF.

The rearrangement joins TRBV11-2 to TRBJ2-7; D is perhaps TRBD1 or TRBD2 (5 bases each). CDR3 length: 13 amino acids. Trimming took 5 bases from V and 6 from J, leaving 14 bases between them. Germline assignment: CDR1 SGHAT and CDR2 FQNNGV. CDR3 coding DNA: TGTGCCAGCAGCCTCGGAGGACACCTCGAGCAGTACTTC. Translated: CASSLGGHLEQYF.

This clone was picked up one time. The chain joins TRBV5-1 to TRBJ2-1; 8 bases are a match to TRBD2. In germline, CDR1 is SGHRS, CDR2 YFSETQ. This CDR3 region has 15 residues. The J segment lost 5 bases and the V segment lost 1 base, leaving 5 bases of the junction unmatched. The CDR3 region has the DNA TGCGCCAGCAGCTTGTTCGGGGGGGCCGACAATGAGCAGTTCTTC. This encodes CASSLFGGADNEQFF.

This clone was picked up a small number of times. The gene calls are TRBV28 and TRBJ1-6; 10 positions agree with TRBD1. This CDR3 comprises 14 residues. Germline V lookup: CDR1 MDHEN, CDR2 SYDVKM. V lost 7 bases to trimming and J lost 7 bases; unmatched junction nucleotides: 4. CDR3 DNA: TGTGCCAGCATCTCGACAGGGGGCAATTCACCCCTCCACTTT. Protein product: CASISTGGNSPLHF.

This sequence joins TRBV10-3 and TRBJ1-3, with D unclear. Trimming stripped 3 bases from V and 0 bases from J, with 9 bases between. The CDR3 is 15 amino acids. The germline V gene has CDR1 ENHRY and CDR2 SYGVKD. CDR3 sequence reads: CAISEFLSSGNTIYF. The CDR3, as DNA: TGTGCCATCAGTGAATTTTTGAGCTCTGGAAACACCATATATTTT.